Listed here are 28 T cell receptor beta chains from one sample, sequenced in a study of T cells in Graves' hyperthyroidism and ophthalmopathy. Amplification targeted TCR beta CDR3 regions from RNA transcripts. RT-PCR in the first round (using the HTBI primer set) targeted the TCR CDR3. Each CDR3 protein is one row after TCRdb ran MiXCR on the multiplex PCR reads. The sample lists around 350,000 distinct CDR3 sequences, nearly 15% occurring once. What was sequenced was blood. The receptors derive from a woman in her sixties or seventies with Graves' ophthalmopathy.

The chain employs TRBV20-1 and TRBJ2-3, with D perhaps TRBD2 (6 bases). V was cut by 1 base and J by 4 bases, with 6 bases left in between. Germline-derived CDR1 and CDR2 are DFQATT and SNEGSKA (reference sequence). CDR3 size: 12 residues. The chain's CDR3 is CSARGGADTQYF. The CDR3 DNA reads as TGCAGTGCTAGAGGGGGGGCAGATACGCAGTATTTT.

The chain employs TRBV9 and TRBJ2-4; 8 nucleotides line up with TRBD2. CDR1 SGDLS and CDR2 YYNGEE come from the germline V gene. The trim removed 4 bases at V and 2 bases at J, leaving 11 bases unmatched. The CDR3 is 17 residues long. DNA of the CDR3: TGTGCCAGCAGCCCTTCCGCGGGGGGAAAGCCCAAAAACATTCAGTACTTC. It yields the protein CASSPSAGGKPKNIQYF.

This clonotype was seen many times. This chain joins TRBV20-1 and TRBJ2-7; no reliable D call. CDR1 DFQATT and CDR2 SNEGSKA come from the germline V gene (reference sequence). The CDR3 spans 14 residues. The ends were cut back, 3 bases at V and 0 bases at J, with 12 bases in the middle. The CDR3, as DNA: TGCAGTGCTAGTCGCGACCGTAGCTCCTACGAGCAGTACTTC. Encoded protein: CSASRDRSSYEQYF.

This clonotype was recorded many times. The chain couples TRBV10-3 to TRBJ2-5, with D tentatively TRBD1 or TRBD2 (5 bases each). CDR3 length: 12 amino acids. The V end was cut by 10 bases, the J end by 5 bases, with 14 bases between. Germline assignment: CDR1 ENHRY and CDR2 SYGVKD. This chain's CDR3 is CATGDLKETQYF. Here the CDR3 DNA reads TGTGCCACCGGGGACCTAAAGGAGACCCAGTACTTC.

This clonotype was seen only a few times. The gene calls are TRBV2 and TRBJ1-6, with TRBD1 as a possible D gene (5 bases). The CDR3 consists of 15 residues. V lost 3 bases and J lost 11, with 17 bases in between. Germline V gives CDR1 SNHLY, CDR2 FYNNEI. The DNA for the CDR3 is TGTGCCAGCAGTGAGCCGGGAGGGGTTCGGCCACCCCTCCACTTT. Protein sequence: CASSEPGGVRPPLHF.

This clonotype was recorded at least ten times. The CDR3 spells CASGGAARKETQYF. The CDR3 DNA follows: TGTGCCAGCGGAGGGGCGGCAAGAAAAGAGACCCAGTACTTC. The V gene is TRBV11-2, the J gene TRBJ2-5, with D possibly TRBD2 on 6 matching bases. The CDR3 has 14 amino acids. The V end was cut by 8 bases, the J end by 3 bases, with 16 bases between. From germline, CDR1 is SGHAT and CDR2 FQNNGV.

This clonotype was counted a few times. The CDR3 nucleotides read TGTGCCAGCAGCTTGGGCCAGGCACGGGCTGAAGCTTTCTTT. Encoded protein: CASSLGQARAEAFF. The J gene is TRBJ1-1, the V gene TRBV5-5, with D hard to call. The CDR3 runs to 14 residues. The V end lost 0 bases, the J end lost 6 bases, and 12 bases lay between the germline ends. In germline, CDR1 is SGHKS, CDR2 YYEKEE (reference sequence).

This clonotype has a count of ten or more. The J gene is TRBJ2-1, the V gene TRBV6-2 or TRBV6-3, with D uncertain. The V end was cut by 2 bases, the J end by 6 bases, with 11 bases between. The CDR3 extends over 14 amino acids. In germline, CDR1 is MNHEY, CDR2 SVGEGT. This CDR3 reads CASSYVGSGNEQFF. Here the CDR3 DNA reads TGTGCCAGCAGTTACGTGGGCTCGGGCAATGAGCAGTTCTTC.

This clonotype turned up a few times. V is TRBV5-8 and J is TRBJ2-5; D not certain. CDR1 and CDR2 (germline): SGHTS, YDEGEE. The length of the CDR3 is 12 residues. V lost 4 bases, J lost 3 bases, and 7 bases lay in between. This CDR3 reads CASSRDKETQYF. CDR3 coding DNA: TGTGCCAGCAGCCGAGATAAAGAGACCCAGTACTTC. The full variable domain, rest sourced from reference TRBV5-8 and TRBJ2-5, is EAGVTQSPTHLIKTRGQQATLRCSPISGHTSVYWYQQALGLGLQFLLWYDEGEERNRGNFPPRFSGRQFPNYSSELNVNALELEDSALYLCASSRDKETQYFGPGTRLLVL.

The chain's CDR3 is CASSPAQGVNTEAFF. The CDR3 bases are TGTGCCAGCAGTCCCGCCCAAGGGGTGAACACTGAAGCTTTCTTT. This chain connects TRBV12-3 or TRBV12-4 to TRBJ1-1, with a weak D call TRBD1 (5 bases). The CDR3 is made up of 15 amino acids. The V end was cut by 5 bases, the J end by 0 bases, with 13 bases between.

On this clonotype itself: A read error may be the cause here, since a much bigger clone is one base away. The CDR3 nucleotides read TGTGCCGGCAGTCTCTACACCCGACTGTCCTATAATTCACCCCTCCACTTT. Translating gives CAGSLYTRLSYNSPLHF. The chain has TRBV2 and TRBJ1-6; D unresolved. The CDR3 has 17 amino acids. CDR1 is SNHLY, CDR2 FYNNEI, per germline.

This clonotype occurred a few times. The V gene is TRBV6-1, the J gene TRBJ2-3; 13 bases are shared with TRBD2. With V trimmed by 6 bases and J by 6 bases, 6 bases remained unmatched. The germline CDR1 and CDR2 sequences are MNHNS and SASEGT. The CDR3 totals 15 residues. The CDR3 region is CASSRGLAGPDTQYF. DNA for the CDR3: TGTGCCAGCAGCCGGGGACTAGCGGGACCCGATACGCAGTATTTT.

In its sample, this clonotype was seen many times. V usage is TRBV29-1 and J usage is TRBJ2-1; 8 nucleotides line up with TRBD1. V was pared by 3 bases and J by 5 bases, with 9 bases of the junction left unmatched. CDR3 size: 15 residues. Germline values: CDR1 SQVTM, CDR2 ANQGSEA. CDR3 DNA: TGCAGCGTTGATTCCCCCAACAGGGGGGACAATGAGCAGTTCTTC. Its translation: CSVDSPNRGDNEQFF.

This chain joins TRBV29-1 and TRBJ2-7; unclear D gene. Trimming shortened V by 4 bases and J by 1 base, and 2 bases separated the two germline ends. CDR1 and CDR2 (germline): SQVTM, ANQGSEA. The length of the CDR3 is 10 residues. CDR3 in DNA: TGCAGCGTTGGGTCCTACGAGCAGTACTTC. It translates to CSVGSYEQYF.

The sample holds a few counts of this clonotype. This chain joins TRBV10-3 and TRBJ1-2; D might be TRBD1 (6 bases). This CDR3 region has 14 residues. V dropped 2 bases and J dropped 1 base, with 8 bases sitting between them. Per the germline V gene, CDR1 is ENHRY and CDR2 is SYGVKD. The CDR3 sequence: CAISEGDNNYGYTF. CDR3 sequence (DNA): TGTGCCATCAGTGAGGGGGACAATAACTATGGCTACACCTTC.

This clonotype was recorded at least ten times. The rearrangement uses TRBV5-8 and TRBJ2-1; a possible D gene is TRBD2 (6 bases). Germline CDR1 reads SGHTS; CDR2 reads YDEGEE. V was shortened by 4 bases and J by 6 bases, with 14 bases between the two germline ends. The CDR3 is made up of 14 amino acids. The chain's CDR3 is CASSPGLNGNEQFF. CDR3 DNA sequence: TGTGCCAGCAGCCCGGGACTCAACGGCAATGAGCAGTTCTTC.

CDR3 in amino acids: CSVTPSSTDTQYF. The CDR3 DNA sequence: TGCAGCGTCACACCCTCTAGCACAGATACGCAGTATTTT. The chain joins TRBV29-1 to TRBJ2-3; D is unresolved. The germline CDR1 and CDR2 sequences are SQVTM and ANQGSEA. The CDR3 has 13 amino acids. V lost 6 bases to trimming and J lost 0 bases, with 10 bases between them.

This clonotype was recorded many times. The chain links TRBV9 to TRBJ2-1, with D tentatively TRBD2 (6 bases). The CDR3 loop spans 14 amino acids. With 0 bases removed from V and 7 bases from J, the gap between germline ends came to 11 bases. Germline V gives CDR1 SGDLS, CDR2 YYNGEE. This CDR3 reads CASSVGRERNEQFF. The CDR3 coding sequence is TGTGCCAGCAGCGTAGGGAGGGAGCGGAATGAGCAGTTCTTC.

The sample holds a few counts of this clonotype. V gene TRBV28 combines with J gene TRBJ1-4; no firm D call. The ends were cut back, 5 bases at V and 11 bases at J, with 12 bases in the middle. The CDR3 spans 12 residues. From germline, CDR1 is MDHEN and CDR2 SYDVKM. The CDR3 spells CASSPLSRKLFF. CDR3 coding DNA: TGTGCCAGCAGTCCACTCTCACGGAAACTGTTTTTT.

This chain links TRBV28 with TRBJ2-7, with D perhaps TRBD2 (6 bases). V shed 5 bases and J shed 3 bases, with 14 bases lying between them. CDR1 and CDR2 (germline): MDHEN, SYDVKM. The CDR3 runs 14 residues. The CDR3 here is CASSPRLGNYEQYF. Written as DNA, the CDR3 is TGTGCCAGCAGTCCTCGACTAGGAAACTACGAGCAGTACTTC.

This clonotype was counted at least ten times. The chain combines TRBV20-1 with TRBJ2-5; D remains unclear. The ends were cut back, 6 bases at V and 3 bases at J, with 5 bases in the middle. Germline lookup yields CDR1 DFQATT and CDR2 SNEGSKA (reference sequence). The CDR3 runs to 10 residues. CDR3 sequence reads: CSAYKETQYF. DNA of the CDR3: TGCAGTGCGTACAAAGAGACCCAGTACTTC.

This clonotype was seen many times. V is TRBV6-5 and J is TRBJ2-5; 7 positions match TRBD1. Germline values: CDR1 MNHEY, CDR2 SVGAGI. CDR3 length: 15 residues. J was trimmed by 1 base and V by 2 bases; bases with no gene match: 4. For the CDR3, the DNA is TGTGCCAGCAGTTACATGACAGGGACCCAAGAGACCCAGTACTTC. It encodes CASSYMTGTQETQYF.

About this clonotype: Relative to the germline gene, one junction end is altered; a read error may explain this. This chain connects TRBV6-1 to TRBJ1-5; TRBD1 is a possible D gene (6 bases). The CDR3 loop spans 13 amino acids. The germline CDR1 and CDR2 sequences are MNHNS and SASEGT. The CDR3 bases are TGTGCCAGCGGGACTCGGGACAATCAGCCCCGGCATTTT. Its protein product is CASGTRDNQPRHF.

This clonotype was counted many times. The chain recombines TRBV11-3 with TRBJ2-3; D perhaps matches TRBD2 (5 bases). V lost 2 bases, J lost 0 bases, and 9 bases lay in between. This CDR3 is 15 amino acids long. The germline V gene has CDR1 SGHNT and CDR2 YENEEA. The CDR3 region is CASSLRSGSTDTQYF. As DNA, the CDR3 is TGTGCCAGCAGCTTAAGGTCGGGAAGCACAGATACGCAGTATTTT.

The sample holds a few counts of this clonotype. The rearrangement links TRBV27 to TRBJ1-2, with a possible D match to TRBD1 (5 bases). Trimming took 6 bases from V and 10 from J, leaving 24 bases between them. CDR3 size: 15 residues. Germline V gene data show CDR1 as MNHEY and CDR2 as SMNVEV (reference sequence). The CDR3 DNA reads as TGTGCCAGCAGCCCCGGGGCAGGGCGGTTCTACGTCTACACCTTC. The encoded protein is CASSPGAGRFYVYTF.

The sample holds one count of this clonotype. This sequence joins TRBV19 and TRBJ1-2; possibly TRBD1 for D (6 bases). This CDR3 region has 14 residues. Germline V gene sequence: CDR1 LNHDA, CDR2 SQIVND (reference sequence). Trimming pared 4 bases from V and 0 bases from J, leaving 9 bases between. In nucleotides, the CDR3 is TGTGCCAGTAGTAACAGGGAAGCTAACTATGGCTACACCTTC. Translation: CASSNREANYGYTF.

This clonotype has a count of ten or more. The J gene is TRBJ2-2, the V gene TRBV6-1; 7 nucleotides match TRBD1. The CDR3 runs 16 residues. In germline, CDR1 is MNHNS, CDR2 SASEGT. V gave up 6 bases and J gave up 6 bases; unmatched junction bases: 13. The CDR3 here is CASSRKPGQSAGELFF. The DNA for the CDR3 is TGTGCCAGCAGCCGAAAACCGGGACAGAGTGCCGGGGAGCTGTTTTTT.

This chain connects TRBV24-1 to TRBJ2-1; 8 bases are shared with TRBD2. The germline V gene has CDR1 KGHDR and CDR2 SFDVKD. Trimming took 3 bases from V and 5 from J; bases not matched to a gene: 11. The CDR3 has 17 residues. The CDR3 nucleotides are TGTGCCACCAGTGATCCCAGGGTAGCGGGATTAAACAATGAGCAGTTCTTC. This sequence encodes CATSDPRVAGLNNEQFF.